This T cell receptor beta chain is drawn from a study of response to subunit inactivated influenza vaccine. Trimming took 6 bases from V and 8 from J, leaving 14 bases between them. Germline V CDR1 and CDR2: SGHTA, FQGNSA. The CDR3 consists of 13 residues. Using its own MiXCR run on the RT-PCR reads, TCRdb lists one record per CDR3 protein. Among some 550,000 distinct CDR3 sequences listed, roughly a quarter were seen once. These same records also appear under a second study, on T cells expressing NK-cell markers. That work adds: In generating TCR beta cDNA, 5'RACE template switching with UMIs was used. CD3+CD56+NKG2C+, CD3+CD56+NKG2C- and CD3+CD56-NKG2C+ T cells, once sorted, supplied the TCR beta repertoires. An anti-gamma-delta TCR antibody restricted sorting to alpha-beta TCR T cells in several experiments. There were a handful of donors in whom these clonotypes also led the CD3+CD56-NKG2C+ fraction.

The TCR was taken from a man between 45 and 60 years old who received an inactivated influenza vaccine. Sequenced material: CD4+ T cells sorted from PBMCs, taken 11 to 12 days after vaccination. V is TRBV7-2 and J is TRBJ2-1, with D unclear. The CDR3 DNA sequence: TGTGCCAGCAGACAGTACCCCATCGATGAGCAGTTCTTC. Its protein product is CASRQYPIDEQFF. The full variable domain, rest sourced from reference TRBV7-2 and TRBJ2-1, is GAGVSQSPSNKVTEKGKDVELRCDPISGHTALYWYRQSLGQGLEFLIYFQGNSAPDKSGLPSDRFSAERTGGSVSTLTIQRTQQEDSAVYLCASRQYPIDEQFFGPGTRLTVL.